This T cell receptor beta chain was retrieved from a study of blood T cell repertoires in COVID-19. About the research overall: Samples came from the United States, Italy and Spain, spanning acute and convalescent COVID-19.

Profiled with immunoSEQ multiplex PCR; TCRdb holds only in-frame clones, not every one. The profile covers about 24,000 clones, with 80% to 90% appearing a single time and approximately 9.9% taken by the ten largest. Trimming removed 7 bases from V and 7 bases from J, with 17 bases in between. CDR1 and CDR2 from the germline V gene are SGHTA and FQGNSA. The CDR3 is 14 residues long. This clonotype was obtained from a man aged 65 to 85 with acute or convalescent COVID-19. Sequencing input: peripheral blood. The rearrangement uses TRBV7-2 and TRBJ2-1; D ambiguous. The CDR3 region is CASTPLVELNEQFF. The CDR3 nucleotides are TGTGCCAGCACCCCGTTAGTGGAGTTGAATGAGCAGTTCTTC.